A selection of T cell receptor beta chains follows, all from one sample in a study of T cell responses to AZD1222 COVID-19 vaccine. Generated by immunoSEQ multiplex PCR, the TCRdb table keeps only in-frame clones and is missing some. The sample comprises 65,000 to 75,000 clones, roughly 84% of which are singletons, and approximately 21% rests with the top ten. The sample in question was peripheral blood, obtained on day 0 of AZD1222 vaccination. The origin of the receptors is an adult in good health. Each CDR3 is given with its conserved first and last residue. The D gene is left open where the match is weak. The size field is filled for only some rows; it gives once, few, many or a size class.

cdr3_aa cdr3_nt j_call clone_size d_call v_call
CASSPLRGGGTQYF TGTGCCAGCAGCCCCCTGCGGGGGGGCGGGACCCAGTACTTC TRBJ2-5 . TRBD2 TRBV7-2
CASSRVPNTEAFF TGTGCCAGCAGTCGGGTTCCGAACACTGAAGCTTTCTTT TRBJ1-1 . . TRBV28
CASSVGLAGDSYEQYF TGTGCCAGCAGTGTGGGACTAGCGGGAGACTCCTACGAGCAGTACTTC TRBJ2-7 . TRBD2 TRBV27
CAISEGTEAFF TGTGCCATCAGTGAGGGGACTGAAGCTTTCTTT TRBJ1-1 . . TRBV10-3
CASSVDGRYQYEQYF TGTGCCAGCAGCGTAGATGGCCGGTACCAGTACGAGCAGTACTTC TRBJ2-7 . . TRBV9
CASSVGTDEKLFF TGTGCCAGCAGCGTAGGGACGGATGAAAAACTGTTTTTT TRBJ1-4 . . TRBV9
CASRGRGLLRTEAFF TGTGCCAGCAGGGGCAGGGGGCTACTGCGGACTGAAGCTTTCTTT TRBJ1-1 . TRBD1 TRBV28
CASSIRLAGSTDTQYF TGTGCCAGCAGTATCCGACTAGCGGGAAGCACAGATACGCAGTATTTT TRBJ2-3 once TRBD2 TRBV5-4
CASSQDWHSDTEAFF TGTGCCAGCAGCCAAGACTGGCACTCGGACACTGAAGCTTTCTTT TRBJ1-1 . . TRBV3-1/TRBV3-2
CASKQGNQPQHF TGTGCCAGCAAGCAGGGTAATCAGCCCCAGCATTTT TRBJ1-5 . . TRBV27
CASTNRDVTNTIYF TGTGCCAGCACTAACCGGGACGTCACAAACACCATATATTTT TRBJ1-3 few . TRBV6-5
CASPHQTAMNTGELFF TGTGCCAGCCCCCACCAGACCGCGATGAACACCGGGGAGCTGTTTTTT TRBJ2-2 . . TRBV7-2
CASSLGTGGGDYTF TGTGCCAGCAGCTTAGGGACCGGCGGAGGCGACTACACCTTC TRBJ1-2 . . TRBV7-3
CASRGTIQETQYF TGTGCCAGCAGGGGCACCATACAAGAGACCCAGTACTTC TRBJ2-5 once . TRBV6-5
CAWSSQGNYGYTF TGTGCCTGGAGTTCCCAGGGTAACTATGGCTACACCTTC TRBJ1-2 . . TRBV30
CASSQVQASANYGYTF TGTGCCAGCAGCCAAGTACAGGCCTCAGCTAACTATGGCTACACCTTC TRBJ1-2 . . TRBV4-2
CASSDGDTGELFF TGTGCCAGCAGTGACGGGGACACCGGGGAGCTGTTTTTT TRBJ2-2 . . TRBV6-4
CASRRTSGSTVEQFF TGTGCCAGCAGACGAACTAGCGGGAGTACTGTTGAGCAGTTCTTC TRBJ2-1 . TRBD2 TRBV6-5
CASNVGQVAGSNQPQHF TGTGCCAGTAACGTTGGACAGGTCGCGGGTAGCAATCAGCCCCAGCATTTT TRBJ1-5 . TRBD1 TRBV19
CASRTGTGASGYTF TGTGCCAGCAGGACCGGGACAGGGGCCTCTGGCTACACCTTC TRBJ1-2 . TRBD1 TRBV28